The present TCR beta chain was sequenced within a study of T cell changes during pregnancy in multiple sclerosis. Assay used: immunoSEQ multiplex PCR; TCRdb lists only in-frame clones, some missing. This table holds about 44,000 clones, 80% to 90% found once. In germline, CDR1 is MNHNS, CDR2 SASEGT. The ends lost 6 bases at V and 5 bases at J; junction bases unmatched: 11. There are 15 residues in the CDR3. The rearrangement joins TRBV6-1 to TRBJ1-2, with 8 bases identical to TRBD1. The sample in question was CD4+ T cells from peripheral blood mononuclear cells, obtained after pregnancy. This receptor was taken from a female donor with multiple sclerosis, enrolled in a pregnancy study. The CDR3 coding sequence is TGTGCCAGCAGGGAGCCCGGGACAGGACTTTATGGCTACACCTTC. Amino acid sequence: CASREPGTGLYGYTF.